The 31 T cell receptor beta chains below come from one sample, sequenced in a study of shared T cell receptors in the human thymus. TCRdb keeps only in-frame clones here, not all; method: immunoSEQ multiplex PCR. The sample shows hundreds of thousands of clones, approximately 95% of them seen only once. Sequencing was carried out using thymocytes. The receptors here all came from a human donor.

J is TRBJ1-1 and V is TRBV28, with D possibly TRBD1 on 5 matching bases. This CDR3 spans 15 amino acids. Trimming took 3 bases from V and 1 from J, leaving 12 bases between them. The germline gives CDR1 MDHEN, CDR2 SYDVKM. In DNA form, the CDR3 reads TGTGCCAGCAGTTTTGGAGGGGCTGGGAACACTGAAGCTTTCTTT. Amino acid sequence: CASSFGGAGNTEAFF.

This chain links TRBV6-5 with TRBJ2-7; possibly TRBD2 for D (6 bases). This CDR3 spans 15 amino acids. The germline V gene encodes CDR1 MNHEY and CDR2 SVGAGI. Trimming took 2 bases from V and 1 from J, leaving 12 bases between them. The CDR3 sequence: CASSYRDGGSYEQYF. The CDR3, as DNA: TGTGCCAGCAGTTACAGGGATGGGGGGTCCTACGAGCAGTACTTC.

The V gene is TRBV11-3, the J gene TRBJ2-7, with a weak D call TRBD1 (5 bases). Germline V lookup: CDR1 SGHNT, CDR2 YENEEA. Trimming shortened V by 5 bases and J by 3 bases, and 20 bases separated the two germline ends. The length of the CDR3 is 16 residues. DNA of the CDR3: TGTGCCAGCAGCCCCGGCGGTAGGGGTAGTCTCTACGAGCAGTACTTC. This encodes CASSPGGRGSLYEQYF.

This chain uses TRBV7-2 with TRBJ2-3, with 8 bases lining up with TRBD2. Germline CDR1 is SGHTA and CDR2 is FQGNSA. J gave up 2 bases and V 6 bases, and 10 bases lay outside the gene matches. The CDR3 totals 16 residues. The CDR3 DNA reads as TGTGCCAGCAGTAATACTACACTAGCGGCCACAGATACGCAGTATTTT. This gives the protein CASSNTTLAATDTQYF.

The rearrangement uses TRBV10-2 and TRBJ1-1; D is unresolved. Germline V CDR1 and CDR2: WSHSY, SAAADI. The CDR3 extends over 19 amino acids. With 5 bases removed from V and 0 bases from J, the gap between germline ends came to 25 bases. CDR3 sequence reads: CASSHPHRGRPIMNTEAFF. The CDR3 DNA is TGCGCCAGCAGTCACCCCCATAGAGGGAGGCCGATCATGAACACTGAAGCTTTCTTT.

V is TRBV7-9 and J is TRBJ2-5; D is ambiguous. Germline CDR1 reads SEHNR; CDR2 reads FQNEAQ (reference sequence). This CDR3 comprises 10 residues. Deletions cut 1 base from V and 6 bases from J, with 0 bases between. In DNA, the CDR3 is TGTGCCAGCAGCTTAGAGACCCAGTACTTC. It specifies CASSLETQYF.

Concerning this clone itself: An end of the junction differs from the germline gene, which may be a read error. CDR3 protein: CATSLRTRQGDTEAFF. Here the CDR3 DNA reads TGTGCCACCAGTTTAAGGACGCGACAGGGTGACACTGAAGCTTTCTTT. The V and J genes are TRBV27 and TRBJ1-1, with 7 bases fitting TRBD1. The CDR3 runs to 16 residues. The germline V gene has CDR1 MNHEY and CDR2 SMNVEV (reference sequence).

The chain couples TRBV29-1 to TRBJ2-7; TRBD2 matches at 10 bases. The CDR3 totals 15 residues. The junction had 4 bases not matched to a gene; V was cut back by 2 bases and J by 0 bases. CDR1 is SQVTM, CDR2 ANQGSEA, per germline. The CDR3 sequence is CSVERASGSSYEQYF. CDR3 coding DNA: TGCAGCGTTGAAAGGGCTAGCGGGAGCTCCTACGAGCAGTACTTC.

V and J are TRBV27 and TRBJ2-1; 8 positions match TRBD2. V lost 6 bases, J lost 0 bases, and 4 bases stayed unmatched. The CDR3 covers 15 residues. The germline V gene has CDR1 MNHEY and CDR2 SMNVEV (reference sequence). The CDR3 DNA sequence: TGTGCCAGCAGGCCACTAGCGGCCTCCTACAATGAGCAGTTCTTC. This codes for CASRPLAASYNEQFF.

V and J are TRBV28 and TRBJ2-7; a possible D gene is TRBD1 (5 bases). The germline V gene has CDR1 MDHEN and CDR2 SYDVKM. The V and J ends lost 8 bases and 0 bases respectively, with 11 bases between them. CDR3 length: 13 amino acids. CDR3 bases: TGTGCCAGCTCGGCAGGGATCTCCTACGAGCAGTACTTC. This codes for CASSAGISYEQYF.

CDR3 sequence reads: CASSESHMNEKLFF. The DNA for the CDR3 is TGCGCCAGCAGTGAGTCTCACATGAATGAAAAACTGTTTTTT. The V call is TRBV10-1, the J call TRBJ1-4, with D hard to call. Germline V gene sequence: CDR1 WNHNN, CDR2 SYGVQD (reference sequence). The CDR3 has 14 amino acids. The germline V and J ends were trimmed by 0 bases and 5 bases, with 7 bases remaining between them.

V gene TRBV7-9 combines with J gene TRBJ1-1, with TRBD1 identical over 7 bases. V was pared by 5 bases and J by 3 bases, with 3 bases of the junction left unmatched. The CDR3 is 13 residues long. Germline V gene sequence: CDR1 SEHNR, CDR2 FQNEAQ (reference sequence). Here the CDR3 reads CASSSRGDTEAFF. CDR3 bases: TGTGCCAGCAGCAGCAGGGGGGACACTGAAGCTTTCTTT.

This rearrangement joins TRBV30 to TRBJ1-5; D not resolved. The CDR3 has 16 residues. Germline lookup yields CDR1 GTSNPN and CDR2 SVGIG (reference sequence). The V gene lost 0 bases and the J gene lost 1 base, with 13 bases spanning the gap. CDR3 sequence: CAWSVRGCGSNQPQHF. CDR3 nucleotides: TGTGCCTGGAGTGTACGAGGGTGTGGGAGCAATCAGCCCCAGCATTTT.

J is TRBJ1-3 and V is TRBV30; D gene uncertain. In germline, CDR1 is GTSNPN, CDR2 SVGIG (reference sequence). The CDR3 consists of 18 residues. The V end lost 2 bases, the J end lost 4 bases, and 24 bases lay between the germline ends. The CDR3 loop reads CAWSTPHPGMVAGNTIYF. CDR3 DNA: TGTGCCTGGAGTACCCCTCATCCCGGGATGGTAGCCGGAAACACCATATATTTT.

The chain recombines TRBV18 with TRBJ1-1, with a weak D call TRBD1 (6 bases). Between the trimmed V and J ends, which lost 2 bases and 0 bases, there was a span of 16 bases. The CDR3 spans 17 residues. The germline V gene has CDR1 KGHSH and CDR2 LQKENI. For the CDR3, the DNA is TGTGCCAGCTCACCAGCCCAGGGGCTAACCCTGAACACTGAAGCTTTCTTT. Its translation: CASSPAQGLTLNTEAFF.

This CDR3 is CASRDYYTDTQYF. CDR3 nucleotide sequence: TGCGCCAGCAGAGATTACTACACAGATACGCAGTATTTT. The rearrangement links TRBV10-1 to TRBJ2-3; D ambiguous. The V gene lost 6 bases and the J gene lost 2 bases, with 9 bases spanning the gap. The CDR3 is made up of 13 amino acids. CDR1 and CDR2 from the germline V gene are WNHNN and SYGVQD (reference sequence).

The chain links TRBV19 to TRBJ2-7; TRBD1 might be the D (6 bases). The CDR3 sequence is 12 residues long. The germline V gene has CDR1 LNHDA and CDR2 SQIVND (reference sequence). V was cut by 3 bases and J by 5 bases, with 8 bases left in between. The CDR3 sequence is CASSIPGDEQYF. The CDR3 coding sequence is TGTGCCAGTAGTATCCCAGGGGACGAGCAGTACTTC.

This clone was counted once. V is TRBV20-1 and J is TRBJ2-7; D ambiguous. CDR3 length: 11 residues. CDR1 DFQATT and CDR2 SNEGSKA come from the germline V gene (reference sequence). Trimming cost V 6 bases and J 6 bases, with 12 bases left between them. The CDR3 loop reads CSAKQGCEQYF. The CDR3 region has the DNA TGCAGTGCGAAACAAGGCTGCGAGCAGTACTTC.

The J gene is TRBJ1-2, the V gene TRBV6-1; D is undetermined. The CDR3 loop spans 15 amino acids. The V end was cut by 1 base, the J end by 4 bases, with 13 bases between. Germline CDR1 and CDR2: MNHNS and SASEGT. This CDR3 is CASSEGGSTFYGYTF. In DNA, the CDR3 is TGTGCCAGCAGTGAAGGAGGCAGTACTTTCTATGGCTACACCTTC.

This chain joins TRBV18 and TRBJ1-5, with a possible D match to TRBD1 (5 bases). Trimming stripped 3 bases from V and 7 bases from J, with 16 bases between. CDR1 is KGHSH and CDR2 is LQKENI in the germline V gene. The CDR3 has 15 amino acids. CDR3 DNA: TGTGCCAGCTCACCCCCGGACAAGTCTGAACAGCCCCAGCATTTT. As protein: CASSPPDKSEQPQHF.

The chain carries TRBV28 and TRBJ2-1, with D tentatively TRBD2 (6 bases). In germline, CDR1 is MDHEN, CDR2 SYDVKM. Trimming cost V 4 bases and J 7 bases, with 32 bases left between them. The CDR3 is 20 amino acids. DNA of the CDR3: TGTGCCAGCAGTTCCTTCCGGGAGTCCCCTCGGGGAGGAATAAGGAATGAGCAGTTCTTC. It specifies CASSSFRESPRGGIRNEQFF.

This chain links TRBV4-2 with TRBJ2-3; the match to TRBD2 covers 12 bases. With V trimmed by 0 bases and J by 2 bases, 6 bases remained unmatched. CDR1 is LGHNA, CDR2 YNFKEQ, per germline. The CDR3 sequence is 18 residues long. CDR3 nucleotides: TGTGCCAGCAGCCAAGAGTGGACTAGCGGGGATCCCACAGATACGCAGTATTTT. It encodes CASSQEWTSGDPTDTQYF.

The V and J genes are TRBV5-1 and TRBJ2-7; tentatively, D is TRBD1 (5 bases). CDR1 SGHRS and CDR2 YFSETQ come from the germline V gene. V was pared by 0 bases and J by 0 bases, with 13 bases between. The CDR3 is made up of 16 amino acids. CDR3 residues: CASSLAARQTSYEQYF. The CDR3 DNA follows: TGCGCCAGCAGCTTGGCCGCGAGACAGACCTCCTACGAGCAGTACTTC.

The J gene is TRBJ2-3, the V gene TRBV10-2, with a tentative D call TRBD2 (5 bases). Between the trimmed V and J ends, which lost 7 bases and 4 bases, there was a span of 6 bases. There are 11 residues in the CDR3. The germline V gene has CDR1 WSHSY and CDR2 SAAADI. CDR3 region: CASTRADTQYF. As DNA, the CDR3 is TGCGCCAGCACGAGGGCAGATACGCAGTATTTT.

V usage is TRBV5-1 and J usage is TRBJ2-7; 9 bases agree with TRBD1. J gave up 5 bases and V 2 bases, and 8 bases lay outside the gene matches. Germline loops: CDR1 SGHRS, CDR2 YFSETQ. CDR3 length: 15 residues. The CDR3: CASSFHRDRDHEQYF. The CDR3 nucleotides are TGCGCCAGCAGCTTCCACCGGGACAGGGACCACGAGCAGTACTTC.

The chain uses TRBV7-6 and TRBJ2-7, with D tentatively TRBD1 (6 bases). This CDR3 region has 18 residues. V lost 5 bases to trimming and J lost 0 bases, with 23 bases between them. Germline V gene data show CDR1 as SGHVS and CDR2 as FNYEAQ. As DNA, the CDR3 is TGTGCCAGCAGCCCAACGGGGTACGACAGGTCACTCTCCTACGAGCAGTACTTC. It yields the protein CASSPTGYDRSLSYEQYF.

This chain uses TRBV6-5 with TRBJ2-5, with 8 bases aligning to TRBD1. Germline-derived CDR1 and CDR2 are MNHEY and SVGAGI. The ends lost 6 bases at V and 5 bases at J; junction bases unmatched: 5. The CDR3 runs 13 residues. The CDR3 is CASRDRARETQYF. CDR3 DNA sequence: TGTGCCAGCAGGGACAGGGCGAGGGAGACCCAGTACTTC.

The V call is TRBV4-1, the J call TRBJ2-3, with 12 positions matching TRBD2. Germline lookup yields CDR1 MGHRA and CDR2 YSYEKL. With 3 bases clipped from V and 0 bases from J, the junction kept 7 bases outside the gene matches. This CDR3 contains 18 residues. Here the CDR3 reads CASSHAGTSGSSTDTQYF. DNA for the CDR3: TGCGCCAGCAGCCACGCCGGGACTAGCGGGTCCAGCACAGATACGCAGTATTTT.

CDR3 sequence: CASSLAGGRAEQYF. The CDR3 DNA reads as TGTGCCAGCAGCTTAGCGGGAGGCAGGGCCGAGCAGTACTTC. The chain employs TRBV7-8 and TRBJ2-7; TRBD2 is a possible D gene (6 bases). Trimming cost V 0 bases and J 6 bases, with 12 bases left between them. CDR3 length equals 14 residues. Per the germline V gene, CDR1 is SGHVS and CDR2 is FQNEAQ.

V usage is TRBV18 and J usage is TRBJ1-1, with a tentative D call TRBD1 (5 bases). The V gene's germline CDR1 is KGHSH and CDR2 LQKENI. The CDR3 runs 14 residues. V was shortened by 6 bases and J by 4 bases, with 15 bases between the two germline ends. The CDR3 DNA reads as TGTGCCAGCTCCCTGCGAACCGGGGGCACTGAAGCTTTCTTT. Translated: CASSLRTGGTEAFF.

The V and J genes are TRBV7-3 and TRBJ2-2, with D unclear. CDR1 and CDR2 (germline): SGHTA, FQGTGA. This CDR3 is 17 amino acids long. V was clipped by 5 bases and J by 0 bases, with 16 bases between them. The CDR3 bases are TGTGCCAGCAGCCCTCCCCCGATATCTACGAACACCGGGGAGCTGTTTTTT. The encoded protein is CASSPPPISTNTGELFF.